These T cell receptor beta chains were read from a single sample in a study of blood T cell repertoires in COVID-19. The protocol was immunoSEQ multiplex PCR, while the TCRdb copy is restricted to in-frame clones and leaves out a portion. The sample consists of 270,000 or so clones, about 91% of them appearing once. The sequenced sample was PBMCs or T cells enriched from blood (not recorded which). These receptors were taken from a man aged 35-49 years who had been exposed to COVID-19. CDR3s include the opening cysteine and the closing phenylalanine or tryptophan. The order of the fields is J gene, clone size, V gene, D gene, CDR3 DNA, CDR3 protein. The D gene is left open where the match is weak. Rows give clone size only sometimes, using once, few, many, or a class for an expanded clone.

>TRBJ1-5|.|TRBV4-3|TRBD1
TGCGCCAGCAGCCAAGATCTGATCAAGGGACAGGGCTCTCAGCCCCAGCATTTT
CASSQDLIKGQGSQPQHF
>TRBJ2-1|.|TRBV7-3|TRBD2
TGTGCCAGCAGCACGAATCTAGCGGGAGGGTACAATGAGCAGTTCTTC
CASSTNLAGGYNEQFF
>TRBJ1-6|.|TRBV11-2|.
TGTGCCAGCAGCTTCCCGCCGGGTTCACCCCTCCACTTT
CASSFPPGSPLHF
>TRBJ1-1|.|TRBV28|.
TGTGCCAGCAGTCCCCGATCAGGGGACGCTTTCTTT
CASSPRSGDAFF
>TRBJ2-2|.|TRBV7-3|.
TGTGCCAGCAGCTTAACAGTCGGCGGGGAGCTGTTTTTT
CASSLTVGGELFF
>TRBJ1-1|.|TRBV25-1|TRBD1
TGTGCCAGCAGTGAATTCGGAGGACAGGGGAACACTGAAGCTTTCTTT
CASSEFGGQGNTEAFF
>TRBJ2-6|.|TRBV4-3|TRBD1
TGCGCCAGCAGCCAAGATTCCAGGGGGACTGGGGCCAACGTCCTGACTTTC
CASSQDSRGTGANVLTF
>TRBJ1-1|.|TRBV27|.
TGTGCCAGCAGGGCCGGGGGGATCACTGAAGCTTTCTTT
CASRAGGITEAFF
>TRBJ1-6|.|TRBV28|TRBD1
TGTGCCAGCAGGAACCGGGACAGGGTTTTAGGTCACCCTTCCCTCCACTTT
CASRNRDRVLGHPSLHF
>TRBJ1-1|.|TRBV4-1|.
TGCGCCAGCAGCCCGGATACAGGGAACACTGAAGCTTTCTTT
CASSPDTGNTEAFF
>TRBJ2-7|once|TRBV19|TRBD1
TGTGCCAGTCCTCCCTATTGCAGGGGGCGAACCTACGAGCAGTACTTC
CASPPYCRGRTYEQYF
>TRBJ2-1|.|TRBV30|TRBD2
TGTGCCTGGAGCCCCGGGAGGGCCCGTCACTCCTACAATGAGCAGTTCTTC
CAWSPGRARHSYNEQFF
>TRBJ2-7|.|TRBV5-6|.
TGTGCCAGCAGCTTGCCTGGACACTACGAGCAGTACTTC
CASSLPGHYEQYF
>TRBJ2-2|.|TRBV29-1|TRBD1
TGCAGCGTTGGAATCCCGACAGGGGTTACCGGGGAGCTGTTTTTT
CSVGIPTGVTGELFF
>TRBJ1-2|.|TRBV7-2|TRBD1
TGTGCCAGCAGCTTAGTGACAGGGAAGAATGGCTACACCTTC
CASSLVTGKNGYTF
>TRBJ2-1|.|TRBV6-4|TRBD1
TGTGCCAGCTCGGGGACAGGGTACAATGAGCAGTTCTTC
CASSGTGYNEQFF
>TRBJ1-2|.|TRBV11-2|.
TGTGCCAGCAGCTTAGCTGGGGCAACTTATGGCTACACCTTC
CASSLAGATYGYTF
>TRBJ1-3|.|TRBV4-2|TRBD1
TGTGCCAGCAGCCAAGATCTGAGACAGGGGGGATTAGGTGGAAACACCATATATTTT
CASSQDLRQGGLGGNTIYF
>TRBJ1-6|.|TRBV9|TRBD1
TGTGCCAGCAGTGATTGGGACAGGGTTAATTCACCCCTCCACTTT
CASSDWDRVNSPLHF
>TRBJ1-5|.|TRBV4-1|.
TGCGCCAGCAGCCAAGAGGGTCATAGGCCAGGGCGAAATCAGCCCCAGCATTTT
CASSQEGHRPGRNQPQHF
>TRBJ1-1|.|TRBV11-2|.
TGTGCCAGCAGCCCCGTCCGGAGGCGCCCCCTTAACACTGAAGCTTTCTTT
CASSPVRRRPLNTEAFF
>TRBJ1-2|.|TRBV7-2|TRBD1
TGTGCCAGCAGCTTATCCCGGGACAGGGTGTTTGGCTACACCTTC
CASSLSRDRVFGYTF
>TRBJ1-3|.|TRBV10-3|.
TGTGCCATCACCGATACAGGGAGTGTTGGAAACACCATATATTTT
CAITDTGSVGNTIYF
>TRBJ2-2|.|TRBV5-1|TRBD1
TGCGCCAGCAGCCCAAGGACAGGCAACACCGGGGAGCTGTTTTTT
CASSPRTGNTGELFF
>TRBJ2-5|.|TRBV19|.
TGTGCCAGTAGTGAGACAGACGAGACCCAGTACTTC
CASSETDETQYF
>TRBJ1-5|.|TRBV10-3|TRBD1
TGTGCCACGGCCAGGGGGGGCAATCAGCCCCAGCATTTT
CATARGGNQPQHF
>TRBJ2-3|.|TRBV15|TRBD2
TGTGCCACCAGCAGAGGGGGCGGGGGTTTTGGTACAGATACGCAGTATTTT
CATSRGGGGFGTDTQYF
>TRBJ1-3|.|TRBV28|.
TGTGCCAGCAGTGAGGACAACTCTGGAAACACCATATATTTT
CASSEDNSGNTIYF
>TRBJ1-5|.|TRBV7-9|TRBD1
TGTGCCAGCAGCGACACGACAGGGATAAGAAATCAGCCCCAGCATTTT
CASSDTTGIRNQPQHF
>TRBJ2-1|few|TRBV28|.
TGTGCCAGCACCTCTCTTCCTCGAGGCGATGAGCAGTTCTTC
CASTSLPRGDEQFF
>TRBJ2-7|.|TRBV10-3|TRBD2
TGTGCCACGGGGACTAGCGGGACCTACGAGCAGTACTTC
CATGTSGTYEQYF
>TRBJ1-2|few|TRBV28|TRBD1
TGTGCCAGCAGGTGGACAGGCGACTATGGCTACACCTTC
CASRWTGDYGYTF
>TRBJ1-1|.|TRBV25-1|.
TGTGCCAGCAGTGAATCGGCAGGGGCGAACACTGAAGCTTTCTTT
CASSESAGANTEAFF
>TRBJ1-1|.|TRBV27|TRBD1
TGTGCCAGCACCCGAGGACAGGGAAGAGAAAACACTGAAGCTTTCTTT
CASTRGQGRENTEAFF
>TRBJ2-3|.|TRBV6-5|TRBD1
TGTGCCAGCAGATCTGGACAGGGGTCCACAGATACGCAGTATTTT
CASRSGQGSTDTQYF
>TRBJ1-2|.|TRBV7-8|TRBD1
TGTGCCAGCAGCTTACAGGGGGCAGACTATGGCTACACCTTC
CASSLQGADYGYTF
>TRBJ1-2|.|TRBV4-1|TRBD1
TGCGCCAGCAGCCAACCGGACAGGGTGGAGGGCTACACCTTC
CASSQPDRVEGYTF
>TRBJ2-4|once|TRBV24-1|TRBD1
TGTGCCACCAGTCAAGGACAGGTGGGGAACATTCAGTACTTC
CATSQGQVGNIQYF
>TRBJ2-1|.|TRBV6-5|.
TGTGCCAGCAGTTACGAAGCAGGGGAGCAGTTCTTC
CASSYEAGEQFF
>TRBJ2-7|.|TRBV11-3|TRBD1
TGTGCCAGCAGCTTAGGAGGACAGGGGTACCACGAGCAGTACTTC
CASSLGGQGYHEQYF
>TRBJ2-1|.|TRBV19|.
TGTGCCAGTAGTATAGGGTCCGGCAATGAGCAGTTCTTC
CASSIGSGNEQFF
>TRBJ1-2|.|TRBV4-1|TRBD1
TGCGCCAGCAGCCAAGAGCAGACAGGGGGCGGAGGCTACACCTTC
CASSQEQTGGGGYTF
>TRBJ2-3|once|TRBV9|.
TGTGCCAGCAGCGTAGGAACGCCCAGAGGGACAGATACGCAGTATTTT
CASSVGTPRGTDTQYF
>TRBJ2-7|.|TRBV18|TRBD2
TGTGCCAGCTCGCCTCGGGGGGAGGGCGAGCAGTACTTC
CASSPRGEGEQYF
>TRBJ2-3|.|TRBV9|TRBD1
TGTGCCAGCAGTCTGGACAGGGACACAGATACGCAGTATTTT
CASSLDRDTDTQYF